This record looks at one T cell receptor (beta chain) sequence and its context. Its target is not known. The sample is drawn from a study of shared clonotypes between healthy human individuals. Study-level findings and limits: The donor pool, a small one, limited the genetic and exposure-history diversity represented.

Deletions cut 5 bases from V and 1 base from J, with 4 bases between. CDR3 length: 12 residues. In germline, CDR1 is LNHDA, CDR2 SQIVND (reference sequence). The method was immunoSEQ multiplex PCR; TCRdb's version includes in-frame clones alone and lacks a portion of them. The sample lists approximately 980,000 clones, 60% to 85% seen once, with about 1.5% in the top ten. This sequence was found in a man between 18 and 35 years old in good health. The source material was memory CD4+ T cells sorted from blood. As for subset: CD45RA-negative fraction. J is TRBJ2-3 and V is TRBV19; no clear D gene. In nucleotides, the CDR3 is TGTGCCAGTAGTCGGGGCACAGATACGCAGTATTTT. This sequence encodes CASSRGTDTQYF. The whole variable domain, remainder taken from reference TRBV19 and TRBJ2-3, is DGGITQSPKYLFRKEGQNVTLSCEQNLNHDAMYWYRQDPGQGLRLIYYSQIVNDFQKGDIAEGYSVSREKKESFPLTVTSAQKNPTAFYLCASSRGTDTQYFGPGTRLTVL.